The text below deals with one T cell receptor beta chain. The antigen remains unidentified. Donors included only healthy HIV-negative adults lacking recent acute infections or vaccinations. This record belongs to a study of shared clonotypes between healthy human individuals. Libraries were prepared by immunoSEQ multiplex PCR; TCRdb keeps only in-frame clonotypes and omits some of them. The data contain approximately 2.4 million clones, 90% to 96% of them singletons. CDR3 length: 14 amino acids. CDR1 and CDR2 (germline): SEHNR, FQNEAQ (reference sequence). Trimming took off 5 bases at V and 2 bases at J, with 13 bases between the two ends. The study's findings and limits: Few donors restricted represented genetic and exposure-history diversity. The sole specimen, blood, was sampled, and tissue repertoires likely differ. Shared clonotypes across all four donors exceeded non-shared ones in generation probability.

The origin of this receptor is a man between 18 and 29 years old in good health. This sequence joins TRBV7-9 and TRBJ2-7, with D unresolved. The sample comprised naive CD4+ T cells sorted from blood. Documented subset: CD45RA+ positively selected. CDR3 DNA sequence: TGTGCCAGCAGCCCGCGGACCTACCCCTACGAGCAGTACTTC. This encodes CASSPRTYPYEQYF. Filled out from reference TRBV7-9 and TRBJ2-7, the complete variable domain reads DTGVSQNPRHKITKRGQNVTFRCDPISEHNRLYWYRQTLGQGPEFLTYFQNEAQLEKSRLLSDRFSAERPKGSFSTLEIQRTEQGDSAMYLCASSPRTYPYEQYFGPGTRLTVT.